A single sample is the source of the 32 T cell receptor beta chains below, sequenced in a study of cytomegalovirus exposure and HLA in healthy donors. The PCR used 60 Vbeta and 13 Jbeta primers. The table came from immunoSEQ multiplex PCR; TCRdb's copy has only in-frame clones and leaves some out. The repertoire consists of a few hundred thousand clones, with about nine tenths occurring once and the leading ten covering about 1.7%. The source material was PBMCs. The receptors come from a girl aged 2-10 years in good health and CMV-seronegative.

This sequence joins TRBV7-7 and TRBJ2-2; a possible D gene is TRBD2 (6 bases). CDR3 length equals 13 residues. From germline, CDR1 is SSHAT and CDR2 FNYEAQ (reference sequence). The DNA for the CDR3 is TGTGCTAGCGGCGGGTGGGAGACCGGGGAGCTGTTTTTT. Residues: CASGGWETGELFF. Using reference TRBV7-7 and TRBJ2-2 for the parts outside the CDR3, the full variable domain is GAGVSQSPRYKVTKRGQDVTLRCDPISSHATLYWYQQALGQGPEFLTYFNYEAQPDKSGLPSDRFSAERPEGSISTLTIQRTEQRDSAMYRCASGGWETGELFFGEGSRLTVL.

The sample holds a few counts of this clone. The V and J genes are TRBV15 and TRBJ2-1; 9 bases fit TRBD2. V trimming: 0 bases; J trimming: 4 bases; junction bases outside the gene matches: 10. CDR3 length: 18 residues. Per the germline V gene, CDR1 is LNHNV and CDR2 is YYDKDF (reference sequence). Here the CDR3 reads CATSRDPQAGGPYNEQFF. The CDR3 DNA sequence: TGTGCCACCAGCAGAGATCCTCAAGCGGGAGGACCTTACAATGAGCAGTTCTTC.

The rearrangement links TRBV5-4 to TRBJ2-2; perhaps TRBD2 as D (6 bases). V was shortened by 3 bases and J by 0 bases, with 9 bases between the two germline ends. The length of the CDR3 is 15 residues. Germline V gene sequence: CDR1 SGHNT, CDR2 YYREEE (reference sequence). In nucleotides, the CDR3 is TGTGCCAGCAGCTATCTAGCGCCGAACACCGGGGAGCTGTTTTTT. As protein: CASSYLAPNTGELFF.

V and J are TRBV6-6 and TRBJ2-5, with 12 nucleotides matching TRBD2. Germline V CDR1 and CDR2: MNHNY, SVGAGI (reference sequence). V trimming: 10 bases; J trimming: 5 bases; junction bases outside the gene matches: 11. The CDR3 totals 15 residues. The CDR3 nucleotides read TGTGCCACCGAGGCTAGCGGGAGGGCCCGTGAGACCCAGTACTTC. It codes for CATEASGRARETQYF.

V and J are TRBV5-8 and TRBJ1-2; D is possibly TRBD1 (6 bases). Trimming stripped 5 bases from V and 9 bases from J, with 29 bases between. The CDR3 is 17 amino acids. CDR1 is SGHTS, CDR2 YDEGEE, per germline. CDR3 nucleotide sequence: TGTGCCAGCAGTTCCCGAACCGGGACCATTAAGGGGGACCGCTACACCTTC. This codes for CASSSRTGTIKGDRYTF.

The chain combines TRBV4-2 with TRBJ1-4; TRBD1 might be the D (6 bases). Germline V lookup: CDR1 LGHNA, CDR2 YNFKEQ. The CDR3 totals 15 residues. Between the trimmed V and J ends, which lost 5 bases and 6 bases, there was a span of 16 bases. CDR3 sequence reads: CASSFRQDPDEKLFF. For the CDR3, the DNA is TGTGCCAGCAGCTTCCGACAGGACCCTGATGAAAAACTGTTTTTT.

The CDR3 protein is CASSQEIRLYNEQFF. The CDR3 DNA reads as TGCGCCAGCAGCCAAGAAATCCGACTCTACAATGAGCAGTTCTTC. This chain uses TRBV4-1 with TRBJ2-1; D gene ambiguous. The germline V gene encodes CDR1 MGHRA and CDR2 YSYEKL. The CDR3 contains 15 residues. The V gene lost 0 bases and the J gene lost 3 bases, with 9 bases spanning the gap.

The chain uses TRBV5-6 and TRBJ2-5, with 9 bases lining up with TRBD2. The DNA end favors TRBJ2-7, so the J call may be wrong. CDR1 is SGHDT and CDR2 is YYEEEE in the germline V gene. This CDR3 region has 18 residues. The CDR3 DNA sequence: TGTGCCAGCAGCTCCTTCCGGGACAGCCTAGCGGGATCCTACGAGCAGTACTTC. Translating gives CASSSFRDSLAGSYEQYF.

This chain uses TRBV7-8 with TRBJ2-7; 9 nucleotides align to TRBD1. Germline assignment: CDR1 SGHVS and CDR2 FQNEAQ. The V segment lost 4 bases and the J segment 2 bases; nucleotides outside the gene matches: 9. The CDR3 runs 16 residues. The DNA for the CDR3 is TGTGCCAGCAGCTCATTACCGAGGACAGGGGCCTACGAGCAGTACTTC. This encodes CASSSLPRTGAYEQYF.

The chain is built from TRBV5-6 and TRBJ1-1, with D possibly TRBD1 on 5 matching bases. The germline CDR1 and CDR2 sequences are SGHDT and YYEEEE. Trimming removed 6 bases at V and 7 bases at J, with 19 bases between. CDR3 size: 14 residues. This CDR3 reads CASNTRIVRDEAFF. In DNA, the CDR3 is TGTGCCAGCAATACGCGAATTGTCAGGGATGAAGCTTTCTTT.

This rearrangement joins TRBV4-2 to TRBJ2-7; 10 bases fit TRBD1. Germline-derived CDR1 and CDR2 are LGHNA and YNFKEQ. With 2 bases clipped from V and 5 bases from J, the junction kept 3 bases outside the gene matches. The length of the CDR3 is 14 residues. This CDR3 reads CASSQIGTGDEQYF. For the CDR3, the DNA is TGTGCCAGCAGCCAAATCGGGACAGGGGACGAGCAGTACTTC.

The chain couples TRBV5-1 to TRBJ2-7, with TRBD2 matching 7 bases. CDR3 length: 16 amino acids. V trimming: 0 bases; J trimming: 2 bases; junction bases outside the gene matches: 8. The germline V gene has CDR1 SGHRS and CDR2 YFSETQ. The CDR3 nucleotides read TGCGCCAGCAGCTTGGACCGGGACTACCACGCCTACGAGCAGTACTTC. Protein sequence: CASSLDRDYHAYEQYF. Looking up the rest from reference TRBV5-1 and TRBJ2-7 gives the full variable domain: KAGVTQTPRYLIKTRGQQVTLSCSPISGHRSVSWYQQTPGQGLQFLFEYFSETQRNKGNFPGRFSGRQFSNSRSEMNVSTLELGDSALYLCASSLDRDYHAYEQYFGPGTRLTVT.

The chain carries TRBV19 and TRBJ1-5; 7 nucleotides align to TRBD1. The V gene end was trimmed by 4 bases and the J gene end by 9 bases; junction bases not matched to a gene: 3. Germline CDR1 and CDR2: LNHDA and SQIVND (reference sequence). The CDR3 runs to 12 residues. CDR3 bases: TGTGCCAGTAGTACCCGACAGGGGCCCCAGCATTTT. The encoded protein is CASSTRQGPQHF.

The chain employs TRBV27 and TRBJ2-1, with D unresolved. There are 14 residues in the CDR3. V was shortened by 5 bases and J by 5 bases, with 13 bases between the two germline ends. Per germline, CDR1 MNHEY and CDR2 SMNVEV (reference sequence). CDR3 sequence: CASSISEPHNEQFF. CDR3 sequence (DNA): TGTGCCAGCAGTATTTCGGAGCCCCACAATGAGCAGTTCTTC.

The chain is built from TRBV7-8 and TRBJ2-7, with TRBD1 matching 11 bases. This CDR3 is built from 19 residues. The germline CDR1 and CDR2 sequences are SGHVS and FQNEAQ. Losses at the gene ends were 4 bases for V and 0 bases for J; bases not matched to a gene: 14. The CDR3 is CASSSPRLGQGGSSYEQYF. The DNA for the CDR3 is TGTGCCAGCAGCTCGCCTCGGCTGGGACAGGGGGGAAGCTCCTACGAGCAGTACTTC.

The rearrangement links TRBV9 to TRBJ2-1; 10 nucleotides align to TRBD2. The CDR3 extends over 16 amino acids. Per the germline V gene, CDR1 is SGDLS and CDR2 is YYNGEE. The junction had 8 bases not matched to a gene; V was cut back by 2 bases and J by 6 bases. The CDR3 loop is CASSVRTSGPPNEQFF. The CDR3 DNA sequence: TGTGCCAGCAGCGTTCGGACTAGCGGTCCCCCCAATGAGCAGTTCTTC.

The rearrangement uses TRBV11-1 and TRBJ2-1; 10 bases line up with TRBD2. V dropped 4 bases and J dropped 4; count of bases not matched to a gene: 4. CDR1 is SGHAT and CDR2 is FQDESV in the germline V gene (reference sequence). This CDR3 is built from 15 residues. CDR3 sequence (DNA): TGTGCCAGCAGCTCCGGGACTAGCGCGTACAATGAGCAGTTCTTC. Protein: CASSSGTSAYNEQFF. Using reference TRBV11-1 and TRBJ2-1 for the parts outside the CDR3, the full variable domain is EAEVAQSPRYKITEKSQAVAFWCDPISGHATLYWYRQILGQGPELLVQFQDESVVDDSQLPKDRFSAERLKGVDSTLKIQPAELGDSAMYLCASSSGTSAYNEQFFGPGTRLTVL.

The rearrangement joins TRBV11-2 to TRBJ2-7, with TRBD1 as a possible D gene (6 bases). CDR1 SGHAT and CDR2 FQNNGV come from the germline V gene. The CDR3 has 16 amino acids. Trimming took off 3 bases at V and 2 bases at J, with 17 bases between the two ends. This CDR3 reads CASSFSPGQVPYEQYF. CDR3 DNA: TGTGCCAGCAGCTTCTCACCGGGACAAGTTCCCTACGAGCAGTACTTC.

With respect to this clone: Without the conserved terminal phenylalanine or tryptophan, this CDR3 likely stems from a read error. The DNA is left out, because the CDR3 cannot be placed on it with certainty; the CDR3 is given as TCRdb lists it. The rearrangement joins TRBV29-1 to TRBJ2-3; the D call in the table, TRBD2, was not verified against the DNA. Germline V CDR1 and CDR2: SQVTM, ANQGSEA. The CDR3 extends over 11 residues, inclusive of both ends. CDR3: CSVPLAGGLWN.

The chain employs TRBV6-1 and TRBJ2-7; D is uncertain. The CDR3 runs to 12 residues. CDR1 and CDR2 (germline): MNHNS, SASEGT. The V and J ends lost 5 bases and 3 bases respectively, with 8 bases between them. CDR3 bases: TGTGCCAGCAGTCCGCCGCGCTACGAGCAGTACTTC. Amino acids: CASSPPRYEQYF.

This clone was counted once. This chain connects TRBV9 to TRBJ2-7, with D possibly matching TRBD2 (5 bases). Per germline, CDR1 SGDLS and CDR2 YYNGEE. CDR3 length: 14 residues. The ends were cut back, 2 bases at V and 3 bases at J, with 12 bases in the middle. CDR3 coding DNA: TGTGCCAGCAGCGTCGAAGCGGCGAGCTACGAGCAGTACTTC. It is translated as CASSVEAASYEQYF.

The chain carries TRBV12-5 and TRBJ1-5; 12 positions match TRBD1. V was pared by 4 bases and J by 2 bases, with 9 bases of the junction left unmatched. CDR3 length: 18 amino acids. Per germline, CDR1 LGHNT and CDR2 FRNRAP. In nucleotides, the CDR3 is TGTGCTAGTGGTTCAGGGACAGGGGGCTTCGGGGGCAATCAGCCCCAGCATTTT. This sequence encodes CASGSGTGGFGGNQPQHF.

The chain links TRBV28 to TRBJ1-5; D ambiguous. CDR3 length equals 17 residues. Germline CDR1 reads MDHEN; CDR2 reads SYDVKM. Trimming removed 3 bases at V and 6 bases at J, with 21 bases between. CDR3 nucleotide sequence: TGTGCCAGCAGTTTCCCCCGGGGAGGGCAGGTCAGTCAGCCCCAGCATTTT. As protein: CASSFPRGGQVSQPQHF.

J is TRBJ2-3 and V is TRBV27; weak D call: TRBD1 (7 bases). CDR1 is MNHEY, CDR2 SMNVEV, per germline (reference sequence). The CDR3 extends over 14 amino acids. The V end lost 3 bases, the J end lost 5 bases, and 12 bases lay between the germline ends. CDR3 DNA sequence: TGTGCCAGCAGTTTTCGGCAGGGGGGAGATACGCAGTATTTT. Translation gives CASSFRQGGDTQYF.

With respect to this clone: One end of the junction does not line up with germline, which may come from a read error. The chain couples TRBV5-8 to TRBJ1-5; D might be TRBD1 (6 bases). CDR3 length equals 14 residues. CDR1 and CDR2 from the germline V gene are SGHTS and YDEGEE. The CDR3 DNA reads TGTACCAGCAGCTTGGAGGGGGGCAATCAGCCCCAGCATTTT. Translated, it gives CTSSLEGGNQPQHF.

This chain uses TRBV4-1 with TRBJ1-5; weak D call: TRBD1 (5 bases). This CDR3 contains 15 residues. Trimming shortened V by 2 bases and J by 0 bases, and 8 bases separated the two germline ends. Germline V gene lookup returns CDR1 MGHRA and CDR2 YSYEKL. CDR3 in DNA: TGCGCCAGCAGCCAACAGGGATATAGCAATCAGCCCCAGCATTTT. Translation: CASSQQGYSNQPQHF.

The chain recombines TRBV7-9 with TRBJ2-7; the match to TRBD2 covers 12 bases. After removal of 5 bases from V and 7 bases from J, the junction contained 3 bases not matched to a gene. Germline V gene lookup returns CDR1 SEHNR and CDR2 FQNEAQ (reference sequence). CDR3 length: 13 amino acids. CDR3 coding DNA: TGTGCCAGCAGCCAAGGACTAGCGGGGGAGCAGTACTTC. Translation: CASSQGLAGEQYF.

The CDR3 loop reads CASSQPHGGLSTDTQYF. CDR3 DNA: TGTGCCAGCAGCCAACCTCACGGGGGGCTGAGCACAGATACGCAGTATTTT. The chain is built from TRBV16 and TRBJ2-3; a weak D match, TRBD2 (7 bases). The germline V gene encodes CDR1 KGHSY and CDR2 FQNENV. Trimming took off 2 bases at V and 0 bases at J, with 15 bases between the two ends. The CDR3 totals 17 residues.

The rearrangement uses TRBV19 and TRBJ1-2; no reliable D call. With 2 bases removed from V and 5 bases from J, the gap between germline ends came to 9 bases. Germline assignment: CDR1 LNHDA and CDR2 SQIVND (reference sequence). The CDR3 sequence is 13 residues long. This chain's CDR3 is CASSINRGYGYTF. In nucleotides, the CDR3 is TGTGCCAGTAGTATAAACCGGGGATATGGCTACACCTTC.

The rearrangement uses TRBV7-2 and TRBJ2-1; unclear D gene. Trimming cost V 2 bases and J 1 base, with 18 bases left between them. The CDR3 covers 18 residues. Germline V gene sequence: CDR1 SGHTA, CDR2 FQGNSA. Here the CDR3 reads CASSLLGRGSASYNEQFF. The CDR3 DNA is TGTGCCAGCAGCTTACTCGGTCGAGGTTCCGCATCCTACAATGAGCAGTTCTTC.

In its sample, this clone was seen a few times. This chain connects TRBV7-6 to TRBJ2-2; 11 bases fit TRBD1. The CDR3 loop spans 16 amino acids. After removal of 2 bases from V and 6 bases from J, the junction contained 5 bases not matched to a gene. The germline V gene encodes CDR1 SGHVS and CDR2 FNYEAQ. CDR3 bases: TGTGCCAGCAGCTTATTAGGACAGGGGGCGTCCGGGGAGCTGTTTTTT. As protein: CASSLLGQGASGELFF.

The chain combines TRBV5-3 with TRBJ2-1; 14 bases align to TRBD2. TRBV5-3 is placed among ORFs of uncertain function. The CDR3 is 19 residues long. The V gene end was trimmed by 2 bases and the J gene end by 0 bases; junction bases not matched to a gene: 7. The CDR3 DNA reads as TGTGCCAGAAGCTTAGCGTTTGGGACTAGCGGGGGCTCCTACAATGAGCAGTTCTTC. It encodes CARSLAFGTSGGSYNEQFF.